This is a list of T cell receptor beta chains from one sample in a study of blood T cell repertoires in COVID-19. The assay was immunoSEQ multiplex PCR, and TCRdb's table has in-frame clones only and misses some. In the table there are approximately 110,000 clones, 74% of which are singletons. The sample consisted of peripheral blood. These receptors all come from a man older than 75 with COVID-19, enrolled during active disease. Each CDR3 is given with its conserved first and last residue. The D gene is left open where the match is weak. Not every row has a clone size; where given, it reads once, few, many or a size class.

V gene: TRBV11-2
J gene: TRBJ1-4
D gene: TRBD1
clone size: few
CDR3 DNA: TGTGCCAGCAGCTTGGACAGGGGGCTTGAAAAACTGTTTTTT
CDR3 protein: CASSLDRGLEKLFF

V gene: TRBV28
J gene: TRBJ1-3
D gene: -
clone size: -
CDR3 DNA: TGTGCCAGCAGTTTAACCCAACTCACAGGAGATTCTGGAAACACCATATATTTT
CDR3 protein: CASSLTQLTGDSGNTIYF

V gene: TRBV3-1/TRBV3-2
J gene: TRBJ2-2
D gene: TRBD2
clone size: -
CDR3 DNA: TGTGCCAGCAGCCAGAATGGACTAGCGGGAGCTCGAACCGGGGAGCTGTTTTTT
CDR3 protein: CASSQNGLAGARTGELFF

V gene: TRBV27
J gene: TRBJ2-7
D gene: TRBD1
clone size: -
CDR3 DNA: TGTGCCAGCAGGGGACAGGGGGCGAGCGAGCAGTACTTC
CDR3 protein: CASRGQGASEQYF

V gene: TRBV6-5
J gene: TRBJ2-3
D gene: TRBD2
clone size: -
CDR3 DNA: TGTGCCAGCAGTCTGAGACTAGCTCAAGATACGCAGTATTTT
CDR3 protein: CASSLRLAQDTQYF

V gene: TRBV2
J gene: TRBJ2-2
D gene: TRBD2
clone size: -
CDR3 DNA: TGTGCCAGCAGTCCCCTAGCGGGAGTGGGCACCGGGGAGCTGTTTTTT
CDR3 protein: CASSPLAGVGTGELFF

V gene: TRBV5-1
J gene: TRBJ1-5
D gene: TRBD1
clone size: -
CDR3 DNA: TGCGCCAGCAGCTTGCAGGGGGGATCAGGACAGCCCCAGCATTTT
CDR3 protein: CASSLQGGSGQPQHF

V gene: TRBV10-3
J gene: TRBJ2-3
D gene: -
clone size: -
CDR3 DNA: TGTGCCATCAGTGAGTCCCGAACCCTTATGGCCACAGATACGCAGTATTTT
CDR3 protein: CAISESRTLMATDTQYF

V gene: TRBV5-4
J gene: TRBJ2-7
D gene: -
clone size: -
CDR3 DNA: TGTGCCAGCAGCCCCACCGGGGTATTCGACGAGCAGTACTTC
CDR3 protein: CASSPTGVFDEQYF

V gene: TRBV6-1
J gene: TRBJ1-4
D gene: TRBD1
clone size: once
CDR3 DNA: TGTGCCAGCAGTGAAGGACAGGGGGGAGTAAAACTGTTTTTT
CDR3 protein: CASSEGQGGVKLFF

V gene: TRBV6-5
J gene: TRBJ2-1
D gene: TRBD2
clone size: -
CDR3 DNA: TGTGCCAGCAGTTACGCGGGAGGGCCAAATGAGCAGTTCTTC
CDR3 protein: CASSYAGGPNEQFF

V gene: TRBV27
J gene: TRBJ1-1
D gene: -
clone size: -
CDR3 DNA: TGTGCCAGCAGTTTATCCTCTGACACTGAAGCTTTCTTT
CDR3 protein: CASSLSSDTEAFF

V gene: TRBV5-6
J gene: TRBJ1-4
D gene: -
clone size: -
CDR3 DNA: TGTGCCAGCAGCTTGTTAGGGGAATATAATGAAAAACTGTTTTTT
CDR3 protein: CASSLLGEYNEKLFF

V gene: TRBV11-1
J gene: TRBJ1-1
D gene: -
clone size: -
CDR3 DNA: TGTGCCAGCAGCTTAGGGGCAGTTGGATACACTGAAGCTTTCTTT
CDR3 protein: CASSLGAVGYTEAFF

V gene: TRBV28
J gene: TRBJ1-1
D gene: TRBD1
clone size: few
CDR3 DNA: TGTGCCAGCAGTCGGGACAGGGGGCGTATGAACACTGAAGCTTTCTTT
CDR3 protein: CASSRDRGRMNTEAFF

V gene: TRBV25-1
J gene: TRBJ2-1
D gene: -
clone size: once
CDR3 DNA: TGTGCCAGCAGTGAATATGAGCGGACCAATTACAATGAGCAGTTCTTC
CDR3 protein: CASSEYERTNYNEQFF

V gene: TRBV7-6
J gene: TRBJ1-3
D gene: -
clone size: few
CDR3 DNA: TGTGCCAGCAGCTTAGCCCAGGTTGGCTCTGGAAACACCATATATTTT
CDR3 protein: CASSLAQVGSGNTIYF

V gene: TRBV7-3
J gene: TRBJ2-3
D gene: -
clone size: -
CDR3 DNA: TGTGCCAGCAGCCCCGGACAGAGCACAGATACGCAGTATTTT
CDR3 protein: CASSPGQSTDTQYF

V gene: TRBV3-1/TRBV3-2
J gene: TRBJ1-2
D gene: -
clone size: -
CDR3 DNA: TGTGCCAGCAGCCGGGCTGATCCAGGGGTCTATGGCTACACCTTC
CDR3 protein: CASSRADPGVYGYTF

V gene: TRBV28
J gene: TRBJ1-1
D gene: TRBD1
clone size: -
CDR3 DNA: TGTGCCAGCAGCACTCCGGTGGGACAGGGTTACACTGAAGCTTTCTTT
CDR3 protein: CASSTPVGQGYTEAFF

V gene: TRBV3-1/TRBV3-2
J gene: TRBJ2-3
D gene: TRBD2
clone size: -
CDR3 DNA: TGTGCCAGCAGCCCTTTCGCGGGAGAGGTGACAGATACGCAGTATTTT
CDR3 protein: CASSPFAGEVTDTQYF

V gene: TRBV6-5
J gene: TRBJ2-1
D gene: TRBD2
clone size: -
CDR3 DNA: TGTGCCAGCAGCACAGACGGGAGGTCCCATGAGCAGTTCTTC
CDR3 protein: CASSTDGRSHEQFF

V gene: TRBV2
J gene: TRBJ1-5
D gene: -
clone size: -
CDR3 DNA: TGTGCCAGCAGTGCAGGGGATCAGCCCCAGCATTTT
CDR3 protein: CASSAGDQPQHF

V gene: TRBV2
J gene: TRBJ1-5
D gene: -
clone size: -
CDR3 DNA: TGTGCCAGCAGTGAAGTGGTGCGGCAGCCCCAGCATTTT
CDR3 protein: CASSEVVRQPQHF

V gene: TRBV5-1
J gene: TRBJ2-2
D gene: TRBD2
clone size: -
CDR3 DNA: TGCGCCAGCAGCTTGGAAGCTAGCGGGAGTCGGACCGGGGAGCTGTTTTTT
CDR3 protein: CASSLEASGSRTGELFF

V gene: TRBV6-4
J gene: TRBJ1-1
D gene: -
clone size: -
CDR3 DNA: TGTGCCAGCAGTGACTCGACAGATAAAGCTTTCTTT
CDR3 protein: CASSDSTDKAFF

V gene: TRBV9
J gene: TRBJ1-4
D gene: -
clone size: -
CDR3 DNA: TGTGCCAGCAGCCCCAGGACAGTTTCTAATGAAAAACTGTTTTTT
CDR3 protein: CASSPRTVSNEKLFF

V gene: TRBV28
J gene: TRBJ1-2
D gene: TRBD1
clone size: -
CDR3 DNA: TGTGCCAGCAAGGCAGGGGGCTTTGGCTACACCTTC
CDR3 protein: CASKAGGFGYTF

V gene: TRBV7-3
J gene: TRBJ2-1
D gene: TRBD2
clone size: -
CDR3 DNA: TGTGCCAGCAGCTCAGCGGGAGGTAATACCTACAATGAGCAGTTCTTC
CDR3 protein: CASSSAGGNTYNEQFF

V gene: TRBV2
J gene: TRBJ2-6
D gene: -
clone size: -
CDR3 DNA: TGTGCCAGCAGAGCCAGAGGCGCCGGGGCCAACGTCCTGACTTTC
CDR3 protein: CASRARGAGANVLTF

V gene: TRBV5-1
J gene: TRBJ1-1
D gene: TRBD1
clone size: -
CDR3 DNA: TGCGCCAGCAGCCACCACAGGGGGCAGAACACTGAAGCTTTCTTT
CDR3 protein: CASSHHRGQNTEAFF

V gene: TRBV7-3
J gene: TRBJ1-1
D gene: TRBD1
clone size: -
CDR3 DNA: TGTGCCAGCAGCCGAGACCCCCCTAGACAGGGCTCTGAAGCTTTCTTT
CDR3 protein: CASSRDPPRQGSEAFF

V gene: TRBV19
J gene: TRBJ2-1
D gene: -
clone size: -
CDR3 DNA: TGTGCCAGTAGTGAACCTGGAGGAGGTAATGAGCAGTTCTTC
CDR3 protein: CASSEPGGGNEQFF

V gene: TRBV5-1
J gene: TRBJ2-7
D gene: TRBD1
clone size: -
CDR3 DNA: TGCGCCAGCAGCCCGGGACAGGGGGCGAGGGAGCAGTACTTC
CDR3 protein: CASSPGQGAREQYF

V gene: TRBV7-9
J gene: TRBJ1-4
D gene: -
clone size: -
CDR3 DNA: TGTGCCAGCAGCTTTGGGGGGAATTGGGAAAAACTGTTTTTT
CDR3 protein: CASSFGGNWEKLFF

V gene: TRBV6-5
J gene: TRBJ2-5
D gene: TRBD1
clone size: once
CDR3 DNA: TGTGCCAGCAGTTACTCGACCGGGACAGGACAAGAGACCCAGTACTTC
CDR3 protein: CASSYSTGTGQETQYF